Following are 4 T cell receptor beta chains from one sample sequenced in a study of OX40 agonist ivuxolimab in advanced cancers. The library was built by means of the immunoSEQ multiplex PCR assay. TCRdb took this table from immuneACCESS and kept in-frame rearrangements with V and J called. Such tables lack part of the clones; where checked against another copy, unresolved V genes explain under half of the gap, and the rest is unexplained. This sample holds some 86,000 clones; approximately 85% were observed only once. Over 3% of the sample goes to the ten largest clones. The material sequenced was CD4+ or CD8+ T cells sorted from blood, taken in a trial of the OX40 agonist ivuxolimab. These receptors all come from an adult with an advanced solid tumor such as melanoma, head and neck, liver or kidney cancer.

CDR3 loop: CASPPGFSGANVLTF. The CDR3 DNA reads TGTGCCAGCCCCCCTGGGTTCTCTGGGGCCAACGTCCTGACTTTC. The V gene is TRBV7-9, the J gene TRBJ2-6; D not resolved. The CDR3 totals 15 residues. Germline V gene lookup returns CDR1 SEHNR and CDR2 FQNEAQ (reference sequence). The ends were cut back, 8 bases at V and 0 bases at J, with 11 bases in the middle.

This clone was recorded a few times. This chain links TRBV28 with TRBJ1-4; perhaps TRBD1 as D (5 bases). Germline CDR1 and CDR2: MDHEN and SYDVKM. Trimming left V 3 bases short and J 4 bases short, with 9 bases between. This CDR3 comprises 14 residues. The CDR3 coding sequence is TGTGCCAGCAGTTTGACAGTATATAATGAAAAACTGTTTTTT. It encodes CASSLTVYNEKLFF.

The gene calls are TRBV27 and TRBJ2-7; 10 bases fit TRBD2. After removal of 5 bases from V and 0 bases from J, the junction contained 7 bases not matched to a gene. The CDR3 spans 16 residues. The germline CDR1 and CDR2 sequences are MNHEY and SMNVEV (reference sequence). CDR3 residues: CASSGYRLAGSYEQYF. CDR3 coding DNA: TGTGCCAGCAGTGGCTACCGACTAGCGGGCTCCTACGAGCAGTACTTC.

This chain links TRBV6-6 with TRBJ2-3, with 11 bases matching TRBD1. CDR3 length: 15 residues. Unmatched junction bases numbered 5, after V lost 6 bases and J lost 3 bases. Germline lookup yields CDR1 MNHNY and CDR2 SVGAGI (reference sequence). The CDR3 nucleotides read TGTGCCAGCAGGAACCGGGACAGGGGGACAGATACGCAGTATTTT. It translates to CASRNRDRGTDTQYF.